A selection of T cell receptor beta chains follows, all from one sample in a study of OX40 agonist ivuxolimab in advanced cancers. The data were produced by immunoSEQ multiplex PCR, yet TCRdb's version contains in-frame clones alone and is incomplete. The table records 50,000 to 65,000 clones, 85% to 90% of them present only once. The specimen comprised CD4+ or CD8+ T cells sorted from blood, sampled in a trial of the OX40 agonist ivuxolimab. All receptors derive from an adult with an advanced solid tumor such as melanoma, head and neck, liver or kidney cancer. Both conserved end residues are part of each CDR3. The D gene is left open where the match is weak. The size entry is marked missing in some rows and otherwise reads once, few, many or a size class.

length	V	size	D	J	DNA	CDR3
15	TRBV10-3	-	-	TRBJ1-1	TGTGCCATCAGTGAGTTGGACCTCCGGGGCACTGAAGCTTTCTTT	CAISELDLRGTEAFF
14	TRBV7-3	few	-	TRBJ2-7	TGTGCCAGCAGCTTAACGGGAACAGGGCTCGAGCAGTACTTC	CASSLTGTGLEQYF
16	TRBV13	-	TRBD2	TRBJ2-7	TGTGCCAGCAGCTCGCATCTAGCGGGAATTTCCTACGAGCAGTACTTC	CASSSHLAGISYEQYF
16	TRBV5-1	-	-	TRBJ2-3	TGCGCCAGCAGCTTGGGTGGCAGGGCCAGCACAGATACGCAGTATTTT	CASSLGGRASTDTQYF
13	TRBV18	-	-	TRBJ2-3	TGTGCCACAACAGGGGAGGTCACAGATACGCAGTATTTT	CATTGEVTDTQYF
15	TRBV18	-	-	TRBJ2-2	TGTGCCAGCTCACCGGGACGACCGAACACCGGGGAGCTGTTTTTT	CASSPGRPNTGELFF
11	TRBV5-6	-	-	TRBJ2-7	TGTGCCAGCAGCTTGGAAGATGAGCAGTACTTC	CASSLEDEQYF
13	TRBV7-9	-	-	TRBJ1-4	TGTGCCAGCAGCCGGGCGCAGGGTGAAAAACTGTTTTTT	CASSRAQGEKLFF
14	TRBV19	-	-	TRBJ1-3	TGTGCCAGTATTGGGGGAAGCTCTGGAAACACCATATATTTT	CASIGGSSGNTIYF
14	TRBV2	-	-	TRBJ1-5	TGTGCCAGCAAGGACAGTGCGAGGGGTCAGCCCCAGCATTTT	CASKDSARGQPQHF
16	TRBV5-1	-	-	TRBJ1-5	TGCGCCAGCAGCTTGGGGTGGGGGGGCAGCAATCAGCCCCAGCATTTT	CASSLGWGGSNQPQHF
12	TRBV2	-	-	TRBJ2-7	TGTGCCAGCCTAGTAATGTCTACAGAGCAGTACTTC	CASLVMSTEQYF
15	TRBV18	-	TRBD1	TRBJ1-1	TGTGCCAGCTCACCACCGGGACAGGGGGGGACTGAAGCTTTCTTT	CASSPPGQGGTEAFF
19	TRBV12-5	-	TRBD2	TRBJ2-1	TGTGCTAGTGGTCTCACTACCAGGGGACTAGCGAGAACCTACAATGAGCAGTTCTTC	CASGLTTRGLARTYNEQFF
14	TRBV19	few	-	TRBJ1-1	TGTGCCAGTAGGATGCCTGCGGGGCGGACTGAAGCTTTCTTT	CASRMPAGRTEAFF
13	TRBV5-1	-	-	TRBJ1-4	TGCGCCAGCAGCCTTGAGGGAGATGAAAAACTGTTTTTT	CASSLEGDEKLFF
13	TRBV19	-	-	TRBJ2-3	TGTGCCAGTAAGGCGGAGCCCACAGATACGCAGTATTTT	CASKAEPTDTQYF
13	TRBV30	-	-	TRBJ2-7	TGTGCCTGGAACAGACAGGGAGGCTACGAGCAGTACTTC	CAWNRQGGYEQYF